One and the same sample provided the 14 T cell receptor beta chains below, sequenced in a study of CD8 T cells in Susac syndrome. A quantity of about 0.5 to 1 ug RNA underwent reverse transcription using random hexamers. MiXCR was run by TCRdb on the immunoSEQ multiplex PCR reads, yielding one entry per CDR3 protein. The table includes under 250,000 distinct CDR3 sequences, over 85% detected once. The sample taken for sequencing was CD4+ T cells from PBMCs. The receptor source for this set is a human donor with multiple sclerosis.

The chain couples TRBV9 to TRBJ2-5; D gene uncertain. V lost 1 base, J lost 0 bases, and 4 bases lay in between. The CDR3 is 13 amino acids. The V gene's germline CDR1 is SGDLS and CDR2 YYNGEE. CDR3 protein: CASSVQDQETQYF. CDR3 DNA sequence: TGTGCCAGCAGCGTACAGGACCAAGAGACCCAGTACTTC.

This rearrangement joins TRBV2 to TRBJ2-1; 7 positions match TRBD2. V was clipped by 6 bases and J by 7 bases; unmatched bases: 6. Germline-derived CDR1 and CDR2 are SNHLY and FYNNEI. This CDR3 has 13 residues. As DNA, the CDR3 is TGTGCCAGCAGCGAGCTCGGGGGGAATGAGCAGTTCTTC. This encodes CASSELGGNEQFF.

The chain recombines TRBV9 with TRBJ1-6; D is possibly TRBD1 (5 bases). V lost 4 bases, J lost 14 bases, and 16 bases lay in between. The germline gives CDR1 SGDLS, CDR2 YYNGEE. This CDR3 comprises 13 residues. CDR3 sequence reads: CASSPGTLETLHF. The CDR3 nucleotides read TGTGCCAGCAGCCCCGGGACCCTTGAGACCCTCCACTTT.

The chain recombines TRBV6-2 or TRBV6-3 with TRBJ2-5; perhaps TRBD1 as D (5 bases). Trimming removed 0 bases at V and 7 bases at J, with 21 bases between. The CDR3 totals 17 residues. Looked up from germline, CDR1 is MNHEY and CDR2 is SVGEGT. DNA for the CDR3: TGTGCCAGCAGTTACTCCTTCAGGGTTGGGTCGGTTTGGACCCAGTACTTC. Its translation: CASSYSFRVGSVWTQYF.

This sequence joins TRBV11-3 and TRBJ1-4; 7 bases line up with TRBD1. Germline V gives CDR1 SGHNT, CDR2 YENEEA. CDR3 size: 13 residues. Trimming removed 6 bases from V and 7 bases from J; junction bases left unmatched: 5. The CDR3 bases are TGTGCCAGCAGTACAGGGGTTGCTGAAAAACTGTTTTTT. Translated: CASSTGVAEKLFF. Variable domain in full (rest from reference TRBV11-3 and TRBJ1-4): EAGVVQSPRYKIIEKKQPVAFWCNPISGHNTLYWYLQNLGQGPELLIRYENEEAVDDSQLPKDRFSAERLKGVDSTLKIQPAELGDSAVYLCASSTGVAEKLFFGSGTQLSVL.

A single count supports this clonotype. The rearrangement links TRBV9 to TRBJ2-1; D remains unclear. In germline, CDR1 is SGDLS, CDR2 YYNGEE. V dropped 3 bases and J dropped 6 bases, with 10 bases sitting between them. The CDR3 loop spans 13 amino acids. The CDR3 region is CASSATAANEQFF. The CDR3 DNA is TGTGCCAGCAGCGCAACCGCGGCCAATGAGCAGTTCTTC. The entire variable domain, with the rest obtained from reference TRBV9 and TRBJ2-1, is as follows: DSGVTQTPKHLITATGQRVTLRCSPRSGDLSVYWYQQSLDQGLQFLIQYYNGEERAKGNILERFSAQQFPDLHSELNLSSLELGDSALYFCASSATAANEQFFGPGTRLTVL.

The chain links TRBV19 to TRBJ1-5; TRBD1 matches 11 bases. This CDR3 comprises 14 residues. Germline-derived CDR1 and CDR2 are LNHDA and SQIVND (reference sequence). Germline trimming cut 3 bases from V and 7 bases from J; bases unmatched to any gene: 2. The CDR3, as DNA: TGTGCCAGTAGTATGGGACAGGGGGACCAGCCCCAGCATTTT. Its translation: CASSMGQGDQPQHF.

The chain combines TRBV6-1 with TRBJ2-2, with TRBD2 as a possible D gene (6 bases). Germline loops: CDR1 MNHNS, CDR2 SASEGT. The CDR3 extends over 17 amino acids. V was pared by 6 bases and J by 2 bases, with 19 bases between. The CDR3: CASSRFFGRGNTGELFF. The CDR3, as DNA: TGTGCCAGCAGCCGCTTTTTTGGGCGGGGCAACACCGGGGAGCTGTTTTTT.

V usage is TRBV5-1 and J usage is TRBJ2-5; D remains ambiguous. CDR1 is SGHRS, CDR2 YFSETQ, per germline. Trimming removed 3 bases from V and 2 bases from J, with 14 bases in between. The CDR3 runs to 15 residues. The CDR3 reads CASSSLGVGQETQYF. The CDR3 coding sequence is TGCGCCAGCAGCTCACTGGGTGTAGGGCAAGAGACCCAGTACTTC.

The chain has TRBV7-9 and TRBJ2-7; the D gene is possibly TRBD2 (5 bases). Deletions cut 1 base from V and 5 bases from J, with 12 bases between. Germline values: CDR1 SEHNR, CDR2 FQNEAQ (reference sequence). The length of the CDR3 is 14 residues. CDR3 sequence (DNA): TGTGCCAGCAGCTTAGGCCCTAGCTCGAACGAGCAGTACGTC. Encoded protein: CASSLGPSSNEQYV.

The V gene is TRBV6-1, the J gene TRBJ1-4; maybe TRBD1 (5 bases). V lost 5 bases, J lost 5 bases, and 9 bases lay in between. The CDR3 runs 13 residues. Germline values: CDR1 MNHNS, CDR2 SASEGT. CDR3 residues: CASSRDANEKLFF. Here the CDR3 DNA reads TGTGCCAGCAGTCGGGACGCAAATGAAAAACTGTTTTTT.

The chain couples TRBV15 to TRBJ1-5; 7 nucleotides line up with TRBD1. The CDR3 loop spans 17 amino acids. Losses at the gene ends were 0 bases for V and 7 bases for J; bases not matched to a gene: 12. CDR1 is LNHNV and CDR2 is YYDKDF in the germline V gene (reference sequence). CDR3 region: CATSRDWFRQGRQPQHF. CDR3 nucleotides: TGTGCCACCAGCAGAGATTGGTTCAGACAGGGACGGCAGCCCCAGCATTTT.

Here the CDR3 reads CSVAWTGSGANVLTF. Here the CDR3 DNA reads TGCAGCGTAGCCTGGACAGGGTCTGGGGCCAACGTCCTGACTTTC. The gene calls are TRBV29-1 and TRBJ2-6, with 8 bases that match TRBD1. The CDR3 runs to 15 residues. CDR1 and CDR2 from the germline V gene are SQVTM and ANQGSEA. The V segment lost 6 bases and the J segment 1 base; nucleotides outside the gene matches: 5.

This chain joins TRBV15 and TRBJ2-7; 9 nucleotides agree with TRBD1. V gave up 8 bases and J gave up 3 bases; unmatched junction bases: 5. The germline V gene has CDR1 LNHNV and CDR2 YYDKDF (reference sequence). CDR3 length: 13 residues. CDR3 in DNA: TGTGCCACCTCCCGGGACAGGGTCTACGAGCAGTACTTC. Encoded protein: CATSRDRVYEQYF.